This T cell receptor (beta chain) appears in the sequencing data of a study of shared clonotypes between healthy human individuals. The table came from immunoSEQ multiplex PCR; TCRdb's copy has only in-frame clones and leaves some out. The repertoire holds 1 million to 1.3 million clones, with around three quarters as singletons. The sample holds one count of this clone. Germline V gives CDR1 SGHTA, CDR2 FQGTGA. The CDR3 sequence is 16 residues long. V shed 4 bases and J shed 0 bases, with 12 bases lying between them. The clonotype comes from a young man in good health. Some clones in this sample may be carry-over from other donors' samples. The chain couples TRBV7-3 to TRBJ2-2, with D perhaps matching TRBD1 (6 bases). The sample taken for sequencing was memory CD4+ T cells from PBMCs. The subset: CD45RA-negative fraction. This chain's CDR3 is CASSYLGAPNTGELFF. For the CDR3, the DNA is TGTGCCAGCAGCTATTTGGGGGCCCCGAACACCGGGGAGCTGTTTTTT.